The present TCR beta chain was sequenced within a study of cytomegalovirus exposure and HLA in healthy donors. For this clone: Its antigen is not known.

Study-level findings and limits: Cytomegalovirus-associated TCR beta chains were listed, numbering some 150.

CDR1 is SEHNR and CDR2 is FQNEAQ in the germline V gene (reference sequence). This CDR3 is 16 amino acids long. J lost 2 bases, V lost 5 bases, and 6 bases had no gene match. Clones were sequenced by immunoSEQ multiplex PCR, and TCRdb holds only the in-frame ones, with some missing. The repertoire holds 140,000 or so clones, with approximately 90% as singletons. The V and J genes are TRBV7-9 and TRBJ2-2; 9 nucleotides line up with TRBD1. Material for sequencing was PBMCs. The origin of this receptor is a young man in good health and CMV-seropositive. The CDR3 nucleotides read TGTGCCAGCAGCCCTACAGGGGGCGCCAACACCGGGGAGCTGTTTTTT. Its translation is CASSPTGGANTGELFF.